Listed here are 27 T cell receptor beta chains from one sample, sequenced in a study of CD8+CD57+ T cells in acquired aplastic anemia. Genomic DNA, serving as template, underwent TCR beta VDJ and CDR3 profiling. TCRdb re-derived calls from the reads in MiXCR, one entry per CDR3 protein. The data show about 180,000 distinct CDR3 sequences, roughly half seen once. The sequenced sample was sorted CD4+, CD8+, or CD8+CD57+ T cells (not recorded which) from PBMCs. The receptors stem from a human donor in good health.

V and J are TRBV12-3 or TRBV12-4 and TRBJ2-7, with 10 bases matching TRBD2. The better agreement between TRBJ2-1 and the DNA end casts doubt on the J call. The CDR3 sequence is 15 residues long. Written as DNA, the CDR3 is TGTGCCAGCAGGACAGCGGGGGGGCCTATCCATGAGCAGTTCTTC. It encodes CASRTAGGPIHEQFF.

This CDR3 is CATSGTGSGEELFF. In DNA, the CDR3 is TGTGCCACCAGTGGGACAGGGTCGGGAGAAGAACTGTTTTTT. V gene TRBV24-1 combines with J gene TRBJ1-4, with TRBD1 identical over 8 bases. CDR1 and CDR2 (germline): KGHDR, SFDVKD. CDR3 length: 14 amino acids. Unmatched junction bases numbered 10, after V lost 5 bases and J lost 12 bases.

The chain carries TRBV7-2 and TRBJ1-2; 7 nucleotides line up with TRBD1. With 7 bases clipped from V and 2 bases from J, the junction kept 7 bases outside the gene matches. The CDR3 runs 14 residues. Germline loops: CDR1 SGHTA, CDR2 FQGNSA. The CDR3 DNA follows: TGTGCCAGCATCCTGGACAGGCTGAACTATGGCTACACCTTC. This codes for CASILDRLNYGYTF.

V and J are TRBV2 and TRBJ1-1, with 7 bases fitting TRBD1. Germline V CDR1 and CDR2: SNHLY, FYNNEI. The ends lost 6 bases at V and 1 base at J; junction bases unmatched: 5. This CDR3 comprises 14 residues. The CDR3 sequence is CASSQGGTNTEAFF. The CDR3, as DNA: TGTGCCAGCAGCCAGGGGGGGACGAACACTGAAGCTTTCTTT.

The rearrangement joins TRBV27 to TRBJ1-4; TRBD1 might be the D (5 bases). The CDR3 length is 15 residues. V lost 0 bases and J 4 bases, leaving 9 bases between the germline ends. The germline V gene has CDR1 MNHEY and CDR2 SMNVEV (reference sequence). CDR3 region: CASSLSGDYNEKLFF. As DNA, the CDR3 is TGTGCCAGCAGTTTATCAGGGGACTATAATGAAAAACTGTTTTTT.

The chain recombines TRBV19 with TRBJ1-1; TRBD1 is a possible D gene (5 bases). The CDR3 consists of 12 residues. Deletions cut 4 bases from V and 7 bases from J, with 10 bases between. CDR1 is LNHDA, CDR2 SQIVND, per germline (reference sequence). CDR3 coding DNA: TGTGCCAGTAGTAGACGGGGGGGTGAAGCTTTCTTT. As protein: CASSRRGGEAFF.

The table lists this clonotype with many counts. The rearrangement uses TRBV24-1 and TRBJ1-3; D is ambiguous. From germline, CDR1 is KGHDR and CDR2 SFDVKD. The CDR3 runs to 15 residues. The V end lost 3 bases, the J end lost 0 bases, and 8 bases lay between the germline ends. This chain's CDR3 is CATSDGPSSGNTIYF. The CDR3 bases are TGTGCCACCAGTGATGGTCCGAGCTCTGGAAACACCATATATTTT.

This clonotype showed up just a few times. A much more abundant neighbour one base away suggests this may be a read error. This rearrangement joins TRBV10-2 to TRBJ2-1; 10 bases are a match to TRBD2. J was trimmed by 12 bases and V by 6 bases; bases with no gene match: 14. Germline V gene lookup returns CDR1 WSHSY and CDR2 SAAADI. CDR3 length: 15 amino acids. CDR3 coding DNA: TGCGCCAGCAGCGCCCTAGCGGGAGTTGCTAGTGGGCAGTTCTTC. It translates to CASSALAGVASGQFF.

This clonotype showed up many times. The chain uses TRBV24-1 and TRBJ2-1, with 8 bases identical to TRBD2. Trimming cost V 4 bases and J 6 bases; bases outside gene matches: 13. Germline V gene sequence: CDR1 KGHDR, CDR2 SFDVKD. CDR3 size: 17 residues. The CDR3 sequence is CATSDRPGLGTFNEQFF. As DNA, the CDR3 is TGTGCCACCAGTGACAGGCCGGGACTAGGTACTTTCAATGAGCAGTTCTTC.

This clonotype has ten or more counts. V usage is TRBV7-8 and J usage is TRBJ2-3, with 10 bases matching TRBD2. CDR3 length equals 17 residues. Germline V gives CDR1 SGHVS, CDR2 FQNEAQ. V trimming: 5 bases; J trimming: 3 bases; junction bases outside the gene matches: 11. The CDR3 region has the DNA TGTGCCAGCAGCCCGAACAGACTAGCGGGCGGGACAGATACGCAGTATTTT. Translating gives CASSPNRLAGGTDTQYF.

This clonotype turned up a few times. This rearrangement joins TRBV19 to TRBJ2-7; 9 bases agree with TRBD1. CDR1 LNHDA and CDR2 SQIVND come from the germline V gene (reference sequence). The CDR3 covers 14 residues. V lost 6 bases and J lost 2; bases outside the gene matches: 5. CDR3 sequence reads: CASRTGTGPYEQYF. The CDR3 DNA reads TGTGCCAGTAGAACCGGGACAGGGCCCTACGAGCAGTACTTC.

This clonotype was counted between two and nine times. The chain combines TRBV25-1 with TRBJ2-5; TRBD2 aligns across 10 bases. The DNA end is a closer match to TRBJ2-7, so the J assignment may be wrong. Germline values: CDR1 MGHDK, CDR2 SYGVNS. The CDR3 covers 16 residues. CDR3 in amino acids: CASRVPAGGPTYEQYF. The DNA of the CDR3 is TGTGCCAGCAGGGTCCCAGCGGGGGGGCCCACCTACGAGCAGTACTTC.

This clonotype showed up many times. The rearrangement joins TRBV5-1 to TRBJ1-6; unclear D gene. With 7 bases removed from V and 5 bases from J, the gap between germline ends came to 16 bases. Germline V gene data show CDR1 as SGHRS and CDR2 as YFSETQ. This CDR3 is built from 15 residues. The CDR3 protein is CASRRQPENNSPLHF. CDR3 DNA sequence: TGCGCCAGCCGAAGACAACCTGAAAATAATTCACCCCTCCACTTT.

This clonotype showed up just a few times. The chain links TRBV2 to TRBJ1-1, with D tentatively TRBD1 (6 bases). V lost 6 bases and J 4 bases, leaving 9 bases between the germline ends. Per germline, CDR1 SNHLY and CDR2 FYNNEI. The CDR3 has 12 residues. CDR3 loop: CASRTGLTEAFF. DNA of the CDR3: TGTGCCAGCAGGACAGGACTCACTGAAGCTTTCTTT.

The CDR3 coding sequence is TGTGCCAGCAGCTCAGGGGGACAGGGGAAGGACTCACCCCTCCACTTT. It specifies CASSSGGQGKDSPLHF. V gene TRBV11-2 combines with J gene TRBJ1-6; 10 bases match TRBD1. From germline, CDR1 is SGHAT and CDR2 FQNNGV. The length of the CDR3 is 16 residues. V dropped 4 bases and J dropped 10; count of bases not matched to a gene: 10.

The chain couples TRBV27 to TRBJ2-7; 8 bases fit TRBD1. CDR3 length equals 15 residues. CDR1 is MNHEY, CDR2 SMNVEV, per germline (reference sequence). The V and J ends lost 3 bases and 5 bases, in that order; junction bases with no gene match: 9. The CDR3 is CASSFRTGLLHEQYF. DNA for the CDR3: TGTGCCAGCAGTTTCCGGACAGGGCTTTTACACGAGCAGTACTTC.

This clonotype was found a few times. The chain links TRBV3-1 to TRBJ2-7, with a possible D match to TRBD2 (6 bases). The V gene lost 1 base and the J gene lost 0 bases, with 22 bases spanning the gap. The CDR3 extends over 19 amino acids. In germline, CDR1 is LGHDT, CDR2 YNNKEL (reference sequence). CDR3 loop: CASSQGGLGVATSSYEQYF. The DNA for the CDR3 is TGTGCCAGCAGCCAAGGGGGGTTAGGAGTGGCGACTAGCTCCTACGAGCAGTACTTC.

The chain links TRBV10-3 to TRBJ2-7; no clear D. The germline gives CDR1 ENHRY, CDR2 SYGVKD. V lost 11 bases and J lost 3, with 14 bases in between. The CDR3 runs to 12 residues. In DNA form, the CDR3 reads TGTGCCTCCACCGTCTGGGGCTACGAGCAGTACTTC. It yields the protein CASTVWGYEQYF.

This clonotype appeared a single time. The CDR3 nucleotides are TGTGCCAGCAGCTTGGGACTAGCGGGAGGGCCAGTCGAGCAGTACTTC. The encoded protein is CASSLGLAGGPVEQYF. The chain joins TRBV5-4 to TRBJ2-7; 14 nucleotides align to TRBD2. Trimming cost V 0 bases and J 6 bases; bases outside gene matches: 5. Germline CDR1 is SGHNT and CDR2 is YYREEE (reference sequence). CDR3 length equals 16 residues. Full variable domain (rest looked up from reference TRBV5-4 and TRBJ2-7): ETGVTQSPTHLIKTRGQQVTLRCSSQSGHNTVSWYQQALGQGPQFIFQYYREEENGRGNFPPRFSGLQFPNYSSELNVNALELDDSALYLCASSLGLAGGPVEQYFGPGTRLTVT.

The V call is TRBV20-1, the J call TRBJ2-3; 13 bases are a match to TRBD2. The CDR3 extends over 16 amino acids. Germline lookup yields CDR1 DFQATT and CDR2 SNEGSKA (reference sequence). Unmatched junction bases numbered 8, after V lost 8 bases and J lost 0 bases. This CDR3 reads CSTGTSGVLSTDTQYF. CDR3 bases: TGCAGTACCGGGACTAGCGGGGTACTTAGCACAGATACGCAGTATTTT.

CDR3 sequence reads: CSAGLANEQFF. The CDR3 DNA reads TGCAGCGCCGGACTAGCCAATGAGCAGTTCTTC. The chain employs TRBV29-1 and TRBJ2-1; 8 bases are a match to TRBD2. V shed 7 bases and J 6 bases; nucleotides not matched to a gene: 2. The CDR3 is 11 residues long. Germline V CDR1 and CDR2: SQVTM, ANQGSEA.

This clonotype appeared a few times. This chain links TRBV10-3 with TRBJ2-7; TRBD1 agrees at 9 bases. V lost 7 bases to trimming and J lost 5 bases; unmatched junction nucleotides: 9. Germline V gives CDR1 ENHRY, CDR2 SYGVKD. The CDR3 loop spans 14 amino acids. CDR3 in DNA: TGTGCCATCAACTTGACAGGGGGGAGGAACGAGCAGTACTTC. Its protein product is CAINLTGGRNEQYF.

This clonotype has a single count. The chain recombines TRBV29-1 with TRBJ1-2; D is unresolved. Trimming left V 3 bases short and J 0 bases short, with 17 bases between. Germline V gene sequence: CDR1 SQVTM, CDR2 ANQGSEA. The CDR3 contains 16 residues. CDR3 residues: CSVDDWVTGTNYGYTF. The CDR3 DNA reads as TGCAGCGTTGACGATTGGGTTACGGGAACTAACTATGGCTACACCTTC.

Note on this clonotype: A much larger clone lies one base from this, so it may be a read error. J is TRBJ1-2 and V is TRBV6-1; 9 bases agree with TRBD1. Germline CDR1 is MNHNS and CDR2 is SASEGT. The CDR3 length is 16 residues. Trimming at V came to 1 base and at J to 4 bases, leaving 7 bases not matched to a gene. CDR3 sequence reads: CASSEGMGTGSYGYTF. CDR3 sequence (DNA): TGTGCCAGCAGTGAAGGAATGGGGACAGGGTCCTATGGCTACACCTTC.

The chain combines TRBV7-6 with TRBJ2-7; D remains unclear. Trimming shortened V by 3 bases and J by 7 bases, and 10 bases separated the two germline ends. The CDR3 totals 12 residues. Germline CDR1 SGHVS, CDR2 FNYEAQ. In DNA form, the CDR3 reads TGTGCCAGCAGCTTTCTGGACGGGGAGCAGTACTTC. Protein sequence: CASSFLDGEQYF.

V gene TRBV5-6 combines with J gene TRBJ2-7; D gene ambiguous. Trimming removed 4 bases at V and 6 bases at J, with 17 bases between. Germline V gene sequence: CDR1 SGHDT, CDR2 YYEEEE. The CDR3 extends over 14 amino acids. In DNA, the CDR3 is TGTGCCAGCAGCCCCGTGGACCCCAAAAGCGAGCAGTACTTC. Translated, it gives CASSPVDPKSEQYF.

Notes on this clonotype: A much larger clone lies a single base off, so this may be a read error. V and J are TRBV4-2 and TRBJ2-3; D is ambiguous. CDR1 and CDR2 (germline): LGHNA, YNFKEQ. The CDR3 spans 16 residues. The CDR3 sequence: CVSSLLAPISTDTQYF. The CDR3 bases are TGTGTCAGCAGCCTTCTCGCCCCGATTAGCACAGATACGCAGTATTTT.